Below are 16 T cell receptor beta chains sequenced from a single sample in a study of blood T cell repertoires in COVID-19. Using immunoSEQ multiplex PCR, the repertoire was profiled, and TCRdb retains in-frame clones only, with some absent. The table lists fewer than 200,000 clones, around four fifths of them singletons. Sequenced input: PBMCs or T cells enriched from blood (not recorded which). These receptors were taken from a woman aged 45 to 65 in a cohort exposed to, infected with or recovered from COVID-19 (not recorded which).

The chain links TRBV6-5 to TRBJ2-7, with D unresolved. This CDR3 has 14 amino acids. The germline V gene encodes CDR1 MNHEY and CDR2 SVGAGI. Trimming shortened V by 6 bases and J by 2 bases, and 14 bases separated the two germline ends. CDR3 amino acids: CASSAGYRTYEQYF. CDR3 bases: TGTGCCAGCAGCGCAGGCTACCGCACCTACGAGCAGTACTTC.

The chain joins TRBV19 to TRBJ2-7; D is undetermined. V was pared by 4 bases and J by 2 bases, with 12 bases between. Germline V CDR1 and CDR2: LNHDA, SQIVND (reference sequence). CDR3 length equals 14 residues. CDR3 sequence: CASSNSGTPYEQYF. The CDR3 nucleotides read TGTGCCAGTAGTAATTCAGGTACCCCCTACGAGCAGTACTTC.

This clone turned up a few times. This chain uses TRBV6-2 or TRBV6-3 with TRBJ2-7, with 7 nucleotides matching TRBD1. V gave up 6 bases and J gave up 1 base; unmatched junction bases: 9. This CDR3 has 15 residues. Germline V gene sequence: CDR1 MNHEY, CDR2 SVGEGT. The CDR3 spells CASSSAGTDSYEQYF. The CDR3 DNA sequence: TGTGCCAGCAGCTCGGCAGGGACAGATTCCTACGAGCAGTACTTC.

The chain is built from TRBV24-1 and TRBJ2-5, with 7 bases aligning to TRBD1. Germline-derived CDR1 and CDR2 are KGHDR and SFDVKD. The CDR3 has 15 residues. V was pared by 2 bases and J by 3 bases, with 5 bases of the junction left unmatched. The CDR3 is CATSDSGTAKETQYF. The CDR3 bases are TGTGCCACCAGTGATTCCGGGACAGCCAAAGAGACCCAGTACTTC.

The rearrangement uses TRBV4-1 and TRBJ2-1; 14 bases are a match to TRBD2. The CDR3 extends over 16 amino acids. The germline V gene encodes CDR1 MGHRA and CDR2 YSYEKL. V lost 3 bases and J lost 7; bases outside the gene matches: 5. The CDR3 sequence: CASSQETSGGANEQFF. The DNA of the CDR3 is TGCGCCAGCAGCCAGGAGACTAGCGGGGGGGCGAATGAGCAGTTCTTC.

V is TRBV19 and J is TRBJ1-4; D is possibly TRBD1 (6 bases). V shed 6 bases and J shed 4 bases, with 15 bases lying between them. The CDR3 is 15 residues long. In germline, CDR1 is LNHDA, CDR2 SQIVND (reference sequence). CDR3 in DNA: TGTGCCAGTAGCGCTGAACAGGGTCGTAATGAAAAACTGTTTTTT. Amino acid sequence: CASSAEQGRNEKLFF.

The table lists this clone with a count of one. The chain has TRBV6-6 and TRBJ2-7; 9 bases fit TRBD2. CDR3 length: 16 residues. Germline V gene sequence: CDR1 MNHNY, CDR2 SVGAGI (reference sequence). V lost 7 bases, J lost 0 bases, and 10 bases stayed unmatched. CDR3 bases: TGTGCCAGCATCCAGGGTAGCGGGGGCCCCTCCTACGAGCAGTACTTC. Translating it yields CASIQGSGGPSYEQYF.

The V call is TRBV5-1, the J call TRBJ2-5, with 12 bases aligning to TRBD2. CDR1 and CDR2 from the germline V gene are SGHRS and YFSETQ. This CDR3 has 15 residues. The junction had 2 bases not matched to a gene; V was cut back by 0 bases and J by 5 bases. This CDR3 is CASSLASGGAETQYF. DNA of the CDR3: TGCGCCAGCAGCTTGGCTAGCGGGGGGGCGGAGACCCAGTACTTC.

The CDR3 loop is CASSHQRKGIRGYTF. As DNA, the CDR3 is TGTGCCAGCAGCCATCAACGGAAGGGGATTCGGGGCTACACCTTC. The V and J genes are TRBV28 and TRBJ1-2, with a tentative D call TRBD1 (5 bases). V lost 6 bases to trimming and J lost 8 bases, with 22 bases between them. The germline V gene encodes CDR1 MDHEN and CDR2 SYDVKM. The CDR3 runs 15 residues.

CDR3 nucleotide sequence: TGTGCCAGCAGTCAGGGACAGATGAACACTGAAGCTTTCTTT. Encoded protein: CASSQGQMNTEAFF. The chain recombines TRBV28 with TRBJ1-1; 7 nucleotides match TRBD1. The CDR3 has 14 residues. Trimming removed 5 bases from V and 0 bases from J; junction bases left unmatched: 3. Looked up from germline, CDR1 is MDHEN and CDR2 is SYDVKM.

The rearrangement joins TRBV10-1 to TRBJ1-1, with D perhaps matching TRBD1 (5 bases). The germline gives CDR1 WNHNN, CDR2 SYGVQD (reference sequence). This CDR3 comprises 13 residues. V was cut by 5 bases and J by 11 bases, with 18 bases left in between. The CDR3 nucleotides are TGCGCCAGCAGTTCCTCGGGAGGGGCCGCGGCTTTCTTT. This sequence encodes CASSSSGGAAAFF.

The chain is built from TRBV28 and TRBJ1-5; 10 nucleotides match TRBD1. This CDR3 comprises 17 residues. The V segment lost 10 bases and the J segment 1 base; nucleotides outside the gene matches: 13. Germline CDR1 reads MDHEN; CDR2 reads SYDVKM. In DNA form, the CDR3 reads TGTGCCACTTTTGGGACAGGGGTTCTTGTGAGCAATCAGCCCCAGCATTTT. Residues: CATFGTGVLVSNQPQHF.

This clone was seen a handful of times. The chain carries TRBV4-3 and TRBJ2-7, with TRBD1 matching over 9 bases. The CDR3 has 17 amino acids. The V and J ends lost 0 bases and 4 bases, in that order; junction bases with no gene match: 10. Germline-derived CDR1 and CDR2 are LGHNA and YSLEER. CDR3 region: CASSQDQGGQGFYEQYF. In DNA form, the CDR3 reads TGCGCCAGCAGCCAAGATCAAGGAGGACAGGGGTTTTACGAGCAGTACTTC.

The chain carries TRBV5-1 and TRBJ1-1, with a possible D match to TRBD1 (6 bases). The germline V and J ends were trimmed by 0 bases and 6 bases, with 12 bases remaining between them. This CDR3 is 14 amino acids long. Germline CDR1 and CDR2: SGHRS and YFSETQ. In DNA, the CDR3 is TGCGCCAGCAGCTTGGCACAGGGAAACGCTGAAGCTTTCTTT. Translation gives CASSLAQGNAEAFF.

The chain has TRBV5-4 and TRBJ2-1, with D maybe TRBD1 (6 bases). This CDR3 has 14 amino acids. The V end was cut by 2 bases, the J end by 3 bases, with 9 bases between. Per the germline V gene, CDR1 is SGHNT and CDR2 is YYREEE (reference sequence). Here the CDR3 DNA reads TGTGCCAGCAGCTTAAGAGGGGGCTACAATGAGCAGTTCTTC. This gives the protein CASSLRGGYNEQFF.

This sequence joins TRBV10-1 and TRBJ2-1; 8 bases are a match to TRBD1. The ends lost 6 bases at V and 12 bases at J; junction bases unmatched: 7. Germline V gives CDR1 WNHNN, CDR2 SYGVQD (reference sequence). The CDR3 extends over 12 amino acids. In DNA, the CDR3 is TGCGCCAGCAGCCATCAGACAGGGGCGCAGTTCTTC. Its protein is CASSHQTGAQFF.